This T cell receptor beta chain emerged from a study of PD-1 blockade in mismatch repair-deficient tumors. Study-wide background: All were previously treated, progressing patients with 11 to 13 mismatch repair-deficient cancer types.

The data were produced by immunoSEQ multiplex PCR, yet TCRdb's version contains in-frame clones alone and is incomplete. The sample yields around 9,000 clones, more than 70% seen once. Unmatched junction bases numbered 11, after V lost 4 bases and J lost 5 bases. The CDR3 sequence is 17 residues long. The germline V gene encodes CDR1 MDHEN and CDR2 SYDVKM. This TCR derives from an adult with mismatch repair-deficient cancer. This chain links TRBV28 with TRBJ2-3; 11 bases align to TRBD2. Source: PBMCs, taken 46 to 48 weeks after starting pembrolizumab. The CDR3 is CASSSYPGTSGGDTQYF. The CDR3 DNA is TGTGCCAGCAGTTCCTACCCTGGGACTAGCGGTGGAGATACGCAGTATTTT.